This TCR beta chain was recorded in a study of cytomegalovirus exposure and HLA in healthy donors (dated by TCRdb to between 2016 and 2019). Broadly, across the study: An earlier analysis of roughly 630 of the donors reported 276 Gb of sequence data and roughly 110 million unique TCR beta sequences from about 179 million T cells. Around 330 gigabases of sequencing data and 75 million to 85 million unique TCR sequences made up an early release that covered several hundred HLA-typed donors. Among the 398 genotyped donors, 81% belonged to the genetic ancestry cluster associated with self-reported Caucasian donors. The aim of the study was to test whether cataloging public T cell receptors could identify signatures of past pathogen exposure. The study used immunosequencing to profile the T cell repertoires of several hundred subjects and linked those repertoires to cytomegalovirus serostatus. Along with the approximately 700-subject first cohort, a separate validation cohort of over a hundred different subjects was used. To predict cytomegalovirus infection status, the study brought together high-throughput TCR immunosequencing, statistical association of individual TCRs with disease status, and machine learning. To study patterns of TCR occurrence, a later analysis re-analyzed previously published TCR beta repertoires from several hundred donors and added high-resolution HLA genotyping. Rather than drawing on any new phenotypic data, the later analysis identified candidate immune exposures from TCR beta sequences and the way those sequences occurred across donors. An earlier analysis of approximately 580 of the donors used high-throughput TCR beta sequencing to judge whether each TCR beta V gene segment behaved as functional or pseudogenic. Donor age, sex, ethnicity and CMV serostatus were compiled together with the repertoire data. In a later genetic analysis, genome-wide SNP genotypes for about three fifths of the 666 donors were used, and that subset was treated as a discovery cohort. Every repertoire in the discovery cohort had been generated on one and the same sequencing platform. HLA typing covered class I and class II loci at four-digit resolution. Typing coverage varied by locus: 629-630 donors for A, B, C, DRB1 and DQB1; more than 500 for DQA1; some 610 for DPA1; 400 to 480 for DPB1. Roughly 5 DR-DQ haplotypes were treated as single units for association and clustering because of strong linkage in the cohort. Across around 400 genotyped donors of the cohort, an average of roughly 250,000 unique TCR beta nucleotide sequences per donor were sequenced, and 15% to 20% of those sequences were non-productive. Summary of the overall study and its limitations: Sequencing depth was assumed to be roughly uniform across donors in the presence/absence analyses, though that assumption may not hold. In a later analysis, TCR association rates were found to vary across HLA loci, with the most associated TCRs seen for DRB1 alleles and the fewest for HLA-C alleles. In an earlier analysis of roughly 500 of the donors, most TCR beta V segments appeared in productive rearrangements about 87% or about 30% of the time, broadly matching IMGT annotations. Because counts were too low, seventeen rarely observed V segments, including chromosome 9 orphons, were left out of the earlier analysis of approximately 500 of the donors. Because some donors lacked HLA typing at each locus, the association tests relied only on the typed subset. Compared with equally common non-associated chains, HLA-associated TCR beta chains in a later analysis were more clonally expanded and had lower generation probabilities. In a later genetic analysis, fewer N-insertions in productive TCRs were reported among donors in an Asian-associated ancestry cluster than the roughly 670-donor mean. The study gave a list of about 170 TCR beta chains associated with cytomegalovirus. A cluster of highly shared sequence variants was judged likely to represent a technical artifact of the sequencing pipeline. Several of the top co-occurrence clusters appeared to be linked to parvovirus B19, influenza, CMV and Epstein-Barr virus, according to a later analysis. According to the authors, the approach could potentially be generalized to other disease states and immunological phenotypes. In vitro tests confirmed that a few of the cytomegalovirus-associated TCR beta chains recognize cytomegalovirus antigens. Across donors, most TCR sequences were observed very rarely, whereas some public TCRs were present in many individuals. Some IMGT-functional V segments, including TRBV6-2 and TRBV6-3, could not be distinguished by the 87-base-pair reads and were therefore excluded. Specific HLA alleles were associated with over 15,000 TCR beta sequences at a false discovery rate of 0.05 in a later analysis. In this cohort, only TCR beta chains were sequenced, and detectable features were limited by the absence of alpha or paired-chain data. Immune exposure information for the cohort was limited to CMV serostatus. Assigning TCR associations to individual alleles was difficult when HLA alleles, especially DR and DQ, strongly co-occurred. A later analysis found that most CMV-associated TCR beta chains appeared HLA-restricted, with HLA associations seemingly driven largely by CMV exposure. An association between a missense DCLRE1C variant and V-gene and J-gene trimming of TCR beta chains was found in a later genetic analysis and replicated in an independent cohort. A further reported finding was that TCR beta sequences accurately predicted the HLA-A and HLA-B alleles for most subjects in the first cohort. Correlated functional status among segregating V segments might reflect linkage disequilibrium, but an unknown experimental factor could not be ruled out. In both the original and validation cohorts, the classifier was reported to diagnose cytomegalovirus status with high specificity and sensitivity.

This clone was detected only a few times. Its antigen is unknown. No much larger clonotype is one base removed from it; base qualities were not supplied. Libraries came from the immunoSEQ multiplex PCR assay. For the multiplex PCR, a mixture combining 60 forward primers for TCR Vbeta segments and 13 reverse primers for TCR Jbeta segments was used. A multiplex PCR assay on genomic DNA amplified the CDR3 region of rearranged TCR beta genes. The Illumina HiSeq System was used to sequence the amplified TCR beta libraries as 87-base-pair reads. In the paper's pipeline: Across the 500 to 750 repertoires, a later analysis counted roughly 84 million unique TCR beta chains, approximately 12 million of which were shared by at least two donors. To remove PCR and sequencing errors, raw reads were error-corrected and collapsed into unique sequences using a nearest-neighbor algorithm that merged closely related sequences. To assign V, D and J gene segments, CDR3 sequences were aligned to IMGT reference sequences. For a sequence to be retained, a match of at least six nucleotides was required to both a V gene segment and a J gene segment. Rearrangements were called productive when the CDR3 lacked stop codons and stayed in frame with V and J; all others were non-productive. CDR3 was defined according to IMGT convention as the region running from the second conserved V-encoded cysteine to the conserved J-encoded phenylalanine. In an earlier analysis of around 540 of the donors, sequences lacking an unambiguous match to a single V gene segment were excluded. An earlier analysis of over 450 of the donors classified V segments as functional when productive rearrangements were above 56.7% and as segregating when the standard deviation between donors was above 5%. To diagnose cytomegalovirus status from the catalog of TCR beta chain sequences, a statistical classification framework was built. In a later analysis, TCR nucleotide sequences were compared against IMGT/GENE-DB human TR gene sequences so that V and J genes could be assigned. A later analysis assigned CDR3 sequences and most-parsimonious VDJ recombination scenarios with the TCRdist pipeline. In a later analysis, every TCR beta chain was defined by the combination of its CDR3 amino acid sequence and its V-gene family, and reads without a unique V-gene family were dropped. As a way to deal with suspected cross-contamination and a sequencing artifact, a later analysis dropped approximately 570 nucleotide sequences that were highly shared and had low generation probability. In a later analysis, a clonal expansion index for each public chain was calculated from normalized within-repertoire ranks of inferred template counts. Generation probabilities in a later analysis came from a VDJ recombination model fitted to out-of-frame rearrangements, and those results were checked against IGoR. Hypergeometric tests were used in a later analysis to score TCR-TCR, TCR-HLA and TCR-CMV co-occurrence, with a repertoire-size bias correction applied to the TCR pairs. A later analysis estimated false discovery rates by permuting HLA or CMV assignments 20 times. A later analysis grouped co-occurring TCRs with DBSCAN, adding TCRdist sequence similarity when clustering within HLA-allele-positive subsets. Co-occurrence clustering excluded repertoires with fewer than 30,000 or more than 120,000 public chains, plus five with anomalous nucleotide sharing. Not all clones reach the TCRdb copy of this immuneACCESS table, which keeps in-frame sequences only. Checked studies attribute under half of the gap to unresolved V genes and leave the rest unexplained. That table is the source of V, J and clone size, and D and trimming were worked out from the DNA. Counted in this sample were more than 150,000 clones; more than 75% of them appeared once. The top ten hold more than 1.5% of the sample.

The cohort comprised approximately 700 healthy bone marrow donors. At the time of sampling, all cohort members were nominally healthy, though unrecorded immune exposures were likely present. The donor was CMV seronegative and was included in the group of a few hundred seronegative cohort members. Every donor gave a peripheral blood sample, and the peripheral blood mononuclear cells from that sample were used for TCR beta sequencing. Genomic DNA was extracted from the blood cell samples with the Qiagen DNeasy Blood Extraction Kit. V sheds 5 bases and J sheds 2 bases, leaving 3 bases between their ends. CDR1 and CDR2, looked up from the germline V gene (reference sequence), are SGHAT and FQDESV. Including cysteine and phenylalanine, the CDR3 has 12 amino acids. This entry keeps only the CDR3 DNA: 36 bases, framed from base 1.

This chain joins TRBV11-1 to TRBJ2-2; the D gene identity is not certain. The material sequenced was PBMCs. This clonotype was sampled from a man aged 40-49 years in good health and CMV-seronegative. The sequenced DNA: TGTGCCAGCAGCCTTAACACCGGGGAGCTGTTTTTT. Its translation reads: CASSLNTGELFF.